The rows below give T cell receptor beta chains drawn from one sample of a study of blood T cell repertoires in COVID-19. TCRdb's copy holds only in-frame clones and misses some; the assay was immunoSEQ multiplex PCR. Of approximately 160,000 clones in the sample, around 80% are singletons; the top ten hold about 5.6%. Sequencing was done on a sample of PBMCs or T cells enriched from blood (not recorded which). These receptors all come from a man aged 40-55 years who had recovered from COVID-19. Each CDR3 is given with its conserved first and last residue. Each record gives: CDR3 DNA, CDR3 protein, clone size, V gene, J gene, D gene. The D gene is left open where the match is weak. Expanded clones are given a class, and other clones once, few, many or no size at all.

CDR3nt: TGTGCCAGCAGTACCCGTCAGACAACTGAGCAGTTCTTC; CDR3aa: CASSTRQTTEQFF; abundance: .; v_gene: TRBV12-3/TRBV12-4; j_gene: TRBJ2-1; d_gene: .
CDR3nt: TGTGCCAGCAGCGGACAGGGGGCTGGTCAGCCCCAGCATTTT; CDR3aa: CASSGQGAGQPQHF; abundance: .; v_gene: TRBV27; j_gene: TRBJ1-5; d_gene: TRBD1
CDR3nt: TGTGCCAGCAGTAAGACTAGCGGGGGCCAAACCGGGGAGCTGTTTTTT; CDR3aa: CASSKTSGGQTGELFF; abundance: few; v_gene: TRBV2; j_gene: TRBJ2-2; d_gene: TRBD2
CDR3nt: TGTGCCACCAGTGAACCCGGGACAGCCACATCTGGAAACACCATATATTTT; CDR3aa: CATSEPGTATSGNTIYF; abundance: once; v_gene: TRBV24-1; j_gene: TRBJ1-3; d_gene: TRBD1
CDR3nt: TGTGCCATCAGTGACCGGGACAGGGGACAATACAATGAGCAGTTCTTC; CDR3aa: CAISDRDRGQYNEQFF; abundance: .; v_gene: TRBV10-3; j_gene: TRBJ2-1; d_gene: TRBD1
CDR3nt: TGTGCCAGCAGACCCTCGGGTAGCGGCACAGATACGCAGTATTTT; CDR3aa: CASRPSGSGTDTQYF; abundance: .; v_gene: TRBV5-6; j_gene: TRBJ2-3; d_gene: .
CDR3nt: TGCAGCGTTGATCTAGTAGGAATTGGAGCAGATACGCAGTATTTT; CDR3aa: CSVDLVGIGADTQYF; abundance: .; v_gene: TRBV29-1; j_gene: TRBJ2-3; d_gene: .
CDR3nt: TGCGCCAGCAGCCGAATCACGGGACTCCTGAACACTGAAGCTTTCTTT; CDR3aa: CASSRITGLLNTEAFF; abundance: .; v_gene: TRBV4-1; j_gene: TRBJ1-1; d_gene: .
CDR3nt: TGCAGCGTCGGACAGGGAGGTGACTACGAGCAGTACTTC; CDR3aa: CSVGQGGDYEQYF; abundance: once; v_gene: TRBV29-1; j_gene: TRBJ2-7; d_gene: TRBD1
CDR3nt: TGTGCCAGCAGGGGGTCGCGAGGGAACCAAGAGACCCAGTACTTC; CDR3aa: CASRGSRGNQETQYF; abundance: .; v_gene: TRBV9; j_gene: TRBJ2-5; d_gene: .
CDR3nt: TGTGCCAGCAGCAGGGACAGAGCCTACGAGCAGTACTTC; CDR3aa: CASSRDRAYEQYF; abundance: few; v_gene: TRBV6-5; j_gene: TRBJ2-7; d_gene: TRBD1
CDR3nt: TGTGCCAGCAGCCAAACGGGGAATACGCAGTATTTT; CDR3aa: CASSQTGNTQYF; abundance: .; v_gene: TRBV3-1/TRBV3-2; j_gene: TRBJ2-3; d_gene: .
CDR3nt: TGTGCCAGCAGCCTCTCACAGGGGAGGTCCTATAATTCACCCCTCCACTTT; CDR3aa: CASSLSQGRSYNSPLHF; abundance: once; v_gene: TRBV28; j_gene: TRBJ1-6; d_gene: TRBD1
CDR3nt: TGTGCCAGCTACAGGGGGCCGGGTAAAAGTCAGCCCCAGCATTTT; CDR3aa: CASYRGPGKSQPQHF; abundance: .; v_gene: TRBV2; j_gene: TRBJ1-5; d_gene: TRBD1
CDR3nt: TGTGCCAGCCAGTTAGGACAGGGCCAACAGCCCCAGCATTTT; CDR3aa: CASQLGQGQQPQHF; abundance: .; v_gene: TRBV5-6; j_gene: TRBJ1-5; d_gene: TRBD1
CDR3nt: TGCGCCAGCAGCTTAGGACAGGGGGTGACTGAAGCTTTCTTT; CDR3aa: CASSLGQGVTEAFF; abundance: once; v_gene: TRBV5-1; j_gene: TRBJ1-1; d_gene: TRBD1
CDR3nt: TGTGCCAGCAGCAGACTAGGGACAGTAACGAGCTCCTATAATTCACCCCTCCACTTT; CDR3aa: CASSRLGTVTSSYNSPLHF; abundance: .; v_gene: TRBV2; j_gene: TRBJ1-6; d_gene: TRBD1
CDR3nt: TGTGCCAGCAGCCAAGAACGGGAGACTGGAAACACCATATATTTT; CDR3aa: CASSQERETGNTIYF; abundance: .; v_gene: TRBV3-1/TRBV3-2; j_gene: TRBJ1-3; d_gene: .